This T cell receptor beta chain was identified in a study of memory CD4+ T cells and cytomegalovirus serostatus. Study findings and constraints: Of around 160 reported CMV TCRbeta sequences, roughly 67 were found in memory CD4+ repertoires. Median bootstrapped AUC for CMV status was approximately 0.96 originally, around 0.91 US-trained.

V was pared by 0 bases and J by 7 bases, with 13 bases between. This CDR3 has 14 residues. Germline-derived CDR1 and CDR2 are LNHNV and YYDKDF (reference sequence). In the case of this clone: Its specificity is not known.

The protocol was immunoSEQ multiplex PCR, while the TCRdb copy is restricted to in-frame clones and leaves out a portion. The profile shows about 57,000 clones, more than 60% of them singletons. The sort gate was single viable CD3+CD4+CD8-CD45RO+ cells for memory CD4+ T cells. The rearrangement links TRBV15 to TRBJ2-7, with D possibly matching TRBD2 (6 bases). The receptor was derived from an adult in good health and CMV-seronegative. Input material: memory CD4+ T cells from blood. For the CDR3, the DNA is TGTGCCACCAGCAGAGATGGGGGAGGCGGGGAGCAGTACTTC. The encoded protein is CATSRDGGGGEQYF.